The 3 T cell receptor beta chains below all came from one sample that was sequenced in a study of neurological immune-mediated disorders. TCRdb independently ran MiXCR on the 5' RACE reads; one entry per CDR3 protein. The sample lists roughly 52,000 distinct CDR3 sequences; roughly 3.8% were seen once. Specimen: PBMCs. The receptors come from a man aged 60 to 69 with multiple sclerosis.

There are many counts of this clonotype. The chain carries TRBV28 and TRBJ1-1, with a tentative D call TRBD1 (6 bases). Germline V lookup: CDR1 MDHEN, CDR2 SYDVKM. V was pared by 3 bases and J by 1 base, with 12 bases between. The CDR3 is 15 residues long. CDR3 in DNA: TGTGCCAGCAGTTTGGGGAGGGGGGCGAACACTGAAGCTTTCTTT. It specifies CASSLGRGANTEAFF.

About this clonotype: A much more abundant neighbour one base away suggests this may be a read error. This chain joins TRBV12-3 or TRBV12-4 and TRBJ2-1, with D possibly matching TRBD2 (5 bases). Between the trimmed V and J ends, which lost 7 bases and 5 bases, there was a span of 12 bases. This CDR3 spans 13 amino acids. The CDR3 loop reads CASTLREDNEQFF. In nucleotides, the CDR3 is TGTGCCAGCACCCTGAGGGAAGACAATGAGCAGTTCTTC.

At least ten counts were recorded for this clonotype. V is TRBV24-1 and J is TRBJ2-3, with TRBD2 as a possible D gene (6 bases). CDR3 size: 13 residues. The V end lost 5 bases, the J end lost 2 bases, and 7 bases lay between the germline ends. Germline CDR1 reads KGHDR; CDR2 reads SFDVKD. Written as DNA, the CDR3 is TGTGCCACCAGTGGCGGGGTCACAGATACGCAGTATTTT. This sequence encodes CATSGGVTDTQYF.